The 10 T cell receptor beta chains below all came from one sample that was sequenced in a study of blood T cell repertoires in COVID-19. Generated by immunoSEQ multiplex PCR, the TCRdb table keeps only in-frame clones and is missing some. The sample holds under 95,000 clones, 88% seen once. Sequenced material: peripheral blood. The receptor source for this set is a human donor in a cohort sampled during active COVID-19.

CDR3 DNA: TGTGCCAGTAGTATCGGTGCAGGGGCGACTTCACCCCTCCACTTT. It specifies CASSIGAGATSPLHF. The rearrangement joins TRBV19 to TRBJ1-6; a possible D gene is TRBD1 (6 bases). Trimming took 3 bases from V and 9 from J, leaving 15 bases between them. This CDR3 has 15 amino acids. From germline, CDR1 is LNHDA and CDR2 SQIVND (reference sequence).

This sequence joins TRBV27 and TRBJ1-1, with D possibly being TRBD1 (5 bases). Germline V gene lookup returns CDR1 MNHEY and CDR2 SMNVEV (reference sequence). V gave up 5 bases and J gave up 4 bases, with 14 bases separating them. CDR3 length: 14 amino acids. Here the CDR3 reads CASSTWTGGTEAFF. The CDR3 DNA sequence: TGTGCCAGCAGTACCTGGACGGGGGGCACTGAAGCTTTCTTT.

The chain joins TRBV30 to TRBJ2-2; possible D gene TRBD1, 6 bases. The CDR3 length is 14 residues. CDR1 GTSNPN and CDR2 SVGIG come from the germline V gene (reference sequence). Trimming pared 0 bases from V and 5 bases from J, leaving 10 bases between. CDR3 nucleotide sequence: TGTGCCTGGAGTGTTCACAGGGAAACCGGGGAGCTGTTTTTT. The encoded protein is CAWSVHRETGELFF. Using reference TRBV30 and TRBJ2-2 for the parts outside the CDR3, the full variable domain is SQTIHQWPATLVQPVGSPLSLECTVEGTSNPNLYWYRQAAGRGLQLLFYSVGIGQISSEVPQNLSASRPQDRQFILSSKKLLLSDSGFYLCAWSVHRETGELFFGEGSRLTVL.

V and J are TRBV5-4 and TRBJ2-2, with TRBD2 identical over 7 bases. The CDR3 spans 15 residues. From germline, CDR1 is SGHNT and CDR2 YYREEE (reference sequence). V was clipped by 4 bases and J by 6 bases; unmatched bases: 9. CDR3 in DNA: TGTGCCAGCAGCCAAGGAAATGCGGGGGCCGGGGAGCTGTTTTTT. It encodes CASSQGNAGAGELFF.

J is TRBJ2-5 and V is TRBV4-1, with a weak D call TRBD2 (6 bases). V was pared by 4 bases and J by 6 bases, with 27 bases between. The germline V gene encodes CDR1 MGHRA and CDR2 YSYEKL. The CDR3 totals 18 residues. The CDR3 DNA follows: TGCGCCAGCAGCCTATCCCATACACGGGGGATCAATATGAAGACCCAGTACTTC. Translated, it gives CASSLSHTRGINMKTQYF.

This chain joins TRBV7-8 and TRBJ1-4; D is ambiguous. The CDR3 is 15 amino acids. CDR1 and CDR2 from the germline V gene are SGHVS and FQNEAQ. V was trimmed by 2 bases and J by 7 bases, leaving 14 bases between them. Here the CDR3 reads CASSLLINTVEKLFF. CDR3 sequence (DNA): TGTGCCAGCAGCTTATTGATCAATACGGTTGAAAAACTGTTTTTT.

The genes are TRBV19 and TRBJ2-3; no clear D. This CDR3 is built from 15 residues. Trimming removed 6 bases from V and 1 base from J, with 14 bases in between. Germline V lookup: CDR1 LNHDA, CDR2 SQIVND (reference sequence). The CDR3 region has the DNA TGTGCCAGTAGCCTCTCGCGGTGGGGCACAGATACGCAGTATTTT. Translation gives CASSLSRWGTDTQYF.

This clone was recorded once. The CDR3 DNA sequence: TGTGCCAGCTCACCACCGGGGCAGGGGGCCTACAATGAGCAGTTCTTC. Translated, it gives CASSPPGQGAYNEQFF. The V and J genes are TRBV18 and TRBJ2-1; TRBD1 agrees at 7 bases. There are 16 residues in the CDR3. V lost 0 bases to trimming and J lost 2 bases; unmatched junction nucleotides: 4. Germline CDR1 KGHSH, CDR2 LQKENI.

This clone occurred once. The rearrangement joins TRBV7-2 to TRBJ2-1; D call uncertain. Germline V gene lookup returns CDR1 SGHTA and CDR2 FQGNSA. The CDR3 runs 16 residues. Trimming shortened V by 5 bases and J by 1 base, and 15 bases separated the two germline ends. For the CDR3, the DNA is TGTGCCAGCAGCCTCGTAGATGTCGGGTCCTACAATGAGCAGTTCTTC. Its protein product is CASSLVDVGSYNEQFF.

V and J are TRBV4-1 and TRBJ2-7; D is undetermined. The germline gives CDR1 MGHRA, CDR2 YSYEKL. Trimming cost V 0 bases and J 0 bases, with 9 bases left between them. The CDR3 is made up of 15 amino acids. In DNA, the CDR3 is TGCGCCAGCAGCCAAGATGAGGAGAGCTCCTACGAGCAGTACTTC. Its protein is CASSQDEESSYEQYF.